This TCR beta chain was sequenced for a study of blood T cell repertoires in COVID-19. V lost 2 bases, J lost 4 bases, and 12 bases lay in between. The CDR3 extends over 15 amino acids. Germline CDR1 and CDR2: MNHEY and SVGAGI. The protocol was immunoSEQ multiplex PCR, while the TCRdb copy is restricted to in-frame clones and leaves out a portion. Seen here are hundreds of thousands of clones, 70% to 85% observed once, and the top ten hold 4.5% to 6%. J is TRBJ1-5 and V is TRBV6-5, with D tentatively TRBD1 (5 bases). The sequence derives from a woman older than 75 with active or convalescent COVID-19. The sequenced material came from peripheral blood. In DNA form, the CDR3 reads TGTGCCAGCAGTTACACGAGGGGAGGTAATCAGCCCCAGCATTTT. Protein sequence: CASSYTRGGNQPQHF.